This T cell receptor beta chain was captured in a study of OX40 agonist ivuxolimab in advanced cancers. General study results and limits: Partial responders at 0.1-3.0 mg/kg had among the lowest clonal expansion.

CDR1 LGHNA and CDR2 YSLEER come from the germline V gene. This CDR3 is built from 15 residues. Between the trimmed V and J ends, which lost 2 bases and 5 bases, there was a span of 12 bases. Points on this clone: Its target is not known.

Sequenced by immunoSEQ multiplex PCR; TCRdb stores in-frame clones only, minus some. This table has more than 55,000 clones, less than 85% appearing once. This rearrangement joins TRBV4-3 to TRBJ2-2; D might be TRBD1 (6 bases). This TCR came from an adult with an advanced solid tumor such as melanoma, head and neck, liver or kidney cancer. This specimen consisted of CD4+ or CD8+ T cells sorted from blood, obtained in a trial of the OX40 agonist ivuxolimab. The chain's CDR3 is CASSQRSGETGELFF. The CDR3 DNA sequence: TGCGCCAGCAGCCAACGATCAGGGGAGACCGGGGAGCTGTTTTTT.